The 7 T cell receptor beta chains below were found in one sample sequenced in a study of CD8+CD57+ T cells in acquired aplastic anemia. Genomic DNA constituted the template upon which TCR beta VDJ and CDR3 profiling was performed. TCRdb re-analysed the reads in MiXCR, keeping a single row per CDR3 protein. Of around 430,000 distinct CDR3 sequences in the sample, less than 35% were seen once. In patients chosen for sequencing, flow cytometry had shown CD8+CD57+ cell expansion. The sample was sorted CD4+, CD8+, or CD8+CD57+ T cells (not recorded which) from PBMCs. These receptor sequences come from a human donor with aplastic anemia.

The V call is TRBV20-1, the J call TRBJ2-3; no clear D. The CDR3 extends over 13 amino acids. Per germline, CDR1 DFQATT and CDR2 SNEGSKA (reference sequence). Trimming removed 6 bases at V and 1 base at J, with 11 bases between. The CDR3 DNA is TGCAGTGCCCCCTTGCGGCGCACAGATACGCAGTATTTT. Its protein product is CSAPLRRTDTQYF.

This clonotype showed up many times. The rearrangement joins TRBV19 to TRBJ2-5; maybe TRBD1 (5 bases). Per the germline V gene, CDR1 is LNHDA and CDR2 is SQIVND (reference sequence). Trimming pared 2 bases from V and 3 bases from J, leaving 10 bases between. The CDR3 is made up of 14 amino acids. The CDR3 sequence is CASSISGREETQYF. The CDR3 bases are TGTGCCAGTAGTATATCCGGCAGGGAAGAGACCCAGTACTTC.

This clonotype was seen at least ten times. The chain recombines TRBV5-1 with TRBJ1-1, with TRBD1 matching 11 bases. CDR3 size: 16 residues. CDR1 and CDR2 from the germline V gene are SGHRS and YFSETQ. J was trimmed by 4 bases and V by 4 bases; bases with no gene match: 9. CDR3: CASSVGTGGYGTEAFF. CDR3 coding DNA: TGCGCCAGCAGCGTGGGGACAGGGGGGTACGGCACTGAAGCTTTCTTT. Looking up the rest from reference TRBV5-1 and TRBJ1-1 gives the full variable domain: KAGVTQTPRYLIKTRGQQVTLSCSPISGHRSVSWYQQTPGQGLQFLFEYFSETQRNKGNFPGRFSGRQFSNSRSEMNVSTLELGDSALYLCASSVGTGGYGTEAFFGQGTRLTVV.

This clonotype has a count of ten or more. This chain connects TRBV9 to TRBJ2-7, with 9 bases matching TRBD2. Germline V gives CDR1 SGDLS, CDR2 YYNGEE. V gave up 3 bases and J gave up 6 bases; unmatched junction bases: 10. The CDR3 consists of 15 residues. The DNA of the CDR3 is TGTGCCAGCAGCGAGGGGGAGGCTAGCGGGATCGAGCAGTACTTC. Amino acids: CASSEGEASGIEQYF. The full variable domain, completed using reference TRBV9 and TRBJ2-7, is DSGVTQTPKHLITATGQRVTLRCSPRSGDLSVYWYQQSLDQGLQFLIQYYNGEERAKGNILERFSAQQFPDLHSELNLSSLELGDSALYFCASSEGEASGIEQYFGPGTRLTVT.

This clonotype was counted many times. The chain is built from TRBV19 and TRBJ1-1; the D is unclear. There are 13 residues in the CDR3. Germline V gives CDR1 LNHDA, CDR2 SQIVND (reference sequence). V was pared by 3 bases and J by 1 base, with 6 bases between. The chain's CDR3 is CASSMKRNTEAFF. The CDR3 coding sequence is TGTGCCAGTAGTATGAAACGGAACACTGAAGCTTTCTTT. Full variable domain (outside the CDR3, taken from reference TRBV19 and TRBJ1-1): DGGITQSPKYLFRKEGQNVTLSCEQNLNHDAMYWYRQDPGQGLRLIYYSQIVNDFQKGDIAEGYSVSREKKESFPLTVTSAQKNPTAFYLCASSMKRNTEAFFGQGTRLTVV.

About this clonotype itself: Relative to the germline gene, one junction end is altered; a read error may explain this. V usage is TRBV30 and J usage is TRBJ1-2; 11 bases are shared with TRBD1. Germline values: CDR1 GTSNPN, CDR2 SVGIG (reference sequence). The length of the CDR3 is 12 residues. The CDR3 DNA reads TGTGCCTGGAGTGTAGGGACAGGGGGAGCGAGCTTC. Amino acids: CAWSVGTGGASF.

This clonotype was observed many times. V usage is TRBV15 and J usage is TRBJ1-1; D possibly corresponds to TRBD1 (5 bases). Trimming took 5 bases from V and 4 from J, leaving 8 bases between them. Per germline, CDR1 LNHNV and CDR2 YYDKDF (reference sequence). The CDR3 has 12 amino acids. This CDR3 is CATSRGITEAFF. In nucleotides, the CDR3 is TGTGCCACCAGCCGGGGGATCACTGAAGCTTTCTTT.